These T cell receptor beta chains were read from a single sample in a study of CD8+CD57+ T cells in acquired aplastic anemia. Each CDR3 protein is one row after TCRdb ran MiXCR on the reads. The table includes 150,000 to 200,000 distinct CDR3 sequences, 55% to 70% detected once. Sequenced: sorted CD4+, CD8+, or CD8+CD57+ T cells (not recorded which) from PBMCs. The receptors here all came from a human donor in good health. Each CDR3 is given with its conserved first and last residue. Each record gives: V gene, J gene, D gene, clone size, CDR3 protein, CDR3 DNA. D genes are given only for firm matches. Size is omitted from some rows. Given values are once, few, many or a class for expanded clones.

>TRBV7-9|TRBJ2-2|-|-
CASSVRDIRAGELFF
TGTGCCAGCAGCGTCCGGGACATAAGGGCCGGGGAGCTGTTTTTT
>TRBV6-4|TRBJ1-2|TRBD1|-
CASSDWTGIIYYGYTF
TGTGCCAGCAGTGACTGGACAGGGATAATTTACTATGGCTACACCTTC
>TRBV5-8|TRBJ2-1|TRBD1|few
CASSFRGLINEQFF
TGTGCCAGCAGCTTTAGGGGGCTAATTAATGAGCAGTTCTTC
>TRBV19|TRBJ2-1|TRBD1|few
CASSTRTGNNEQFF
TGTGCCAGTAGTACCAGGACAGGGAACAATGAGCAGTTCTTC
>TRBV7-2|TRBJ1-2|TRBD1|once
CASSLPTGSGYTF
TGTGCCAGCAGCTTACCGACAGGGAGCGGCTACACCTTC
>TRBV4-3|TRBJ2-5|-|-
CASSQDRPGAGETQYF
TGCGCCAGCAGCCAAGATCGCCCCGGGGCCGGCGAGACCCAGTACTTC
>TRBV20-1|TRBJ2-7|-|-
CSAGPRVRQALLSYEQYF
TGCAGTGCTGGGCCCCGGGTTAGGCAGGCCCTCCTTTCCTACGAGCAGTACTTC
>TRBV29-1|TRBJ2-5|-|-
CSVEQPGQETQYF
TGCAGCGTTGAACAGCCAGGCCAAGAGACCCAGTACTTC
>TRBV28|TRBJ2-7|-|-
CASRMDREGYF
TGTGCCAGCAGGATGGACCGCGAGGGGTACTTC
>TRBV7-9|TRBJ2-7|-|few
CASSFGTGKYF
TGTGCCAGCAGCTTCGGGACTGGGAAGTACTTC
>TRBV7-6|TRBJ1-5|-|-
CASSRGTTDQPQHF
TGTGCCAGCAGCCGCGGGACAACCGATCAGCCCCAGCATTTT
>TRBV29-1|TRBJ1-2|-|once
CSIREGGYTF
TGCAGCATTCGGGAGGGTGGCTACACCTTC
>TRBV25-1|TRBJ2-7|-|many
CASSEYSLGEQYF
TGTGCCAGCAGTGAATATTCACTGGGTGAGCAGTACTTC
>TRBV9|TRBJ2-3|TRBD2|once
CASSAPTSGRHTDTQYF
TGTGCCAGCAGCGCACCGACTAGCGGGAGGCACACAGATACGCAGTATTTT
>TRBV7-9|TRBJ2-3|-|few
CASSGPVWGITDTQYF
TGTGCCAGCAGCGGCCCGGTATGGGGGATCACAGATACGCAGTATTTT
>TRBV7-9|TRBJ2-1|-|-
CASSLEYLNTYNEQFF
TGTGCCAGCAGCTTAGAGTACCTCAACACCTACAATGAGCAGTTCTTC
>TRBV30|TRBJ1-1|-|once
CAWSKVLGRPNTEAFF
TGTGCCTGGAGTAAAGTCTTGGGTAGACCTAACACTGAAGCTTTCTTT
>TRBV6-2/TRBV6-3|TRBJ2-5|TRBD2|-
CASSYRTSGRGETQYF
TGTGCCAGCAGTTACCGGACTAGCGGGAGGGGAGAGACCCAGTACTTC
>TRBV11-1|TRBJ2-7|-|-
CASSLAGTLFYEQYF
TGTGCCAGCAGCTTAGCGGGGACACTCTTTTACGAGCAGTACTTC
>TRBV6-5|TRBJ1-2|-|once
CASSYGGYPNYGYTF
TGTGCCAGCAGTTACGGCGGGTATCCTAACTATGGCTACACCTTC
>TRBV7-9|TRBJ2-3|-|-
CASSVADTQYF
TGTGCCAGCAGCGTAGCGGATACGCAGTATTTT
>TRBV7-6|TRBJ2-7|-|-
CASSLVVPPAAHEQYF
TGTGCCAGCAGCTTAGTTGTCCCACCAGCCGCACACGAGCAGTACTTC
>TRBV5-5|TRBJ2-7|-|-
CASSQVSGFYEQYF
TGTGCCAGCAGCCAAGTGTCAGGATTCTACGAGCAGTACTTC
>TRBV7-9|TRBJ2-5|TRBD2|-
CATQTAGGLETQYF
TGTGCCACCCAAACGGCGGGGGGACTGGAGACCCAGTACTTC
>TRBV7-6|TRBJ2-7|TRBD1|-
CASSARQGWEQYF
TGCGCCAGCAGCGCCCGACAGGGCTGGGAGCAGTACTTC
>TRBV4-3|TRBJ2-1|-|many
CASSQVHSAEQFF
TGCGCCAGCAGCCAAGTACACTCTGCTGAGCAGTTCTTC
>TRBV11-3|TRBJ2-7|TRBD2|many
CASSPADSGRSNEQYF
TGTGCCAGCAGCCCTGCGGATAGCGGGAGATCAAACGAGCAGTACTTC
>TRBV7-8|TRBJ2-5|-|few
CASSLAWLPSRETQYF
TGTGCCAGCAGCTTAGCCTGGCTCCCGTCACGAGAGACCCAGTACTTC
>TRBV7-3|TRBJ2-1|-|once
CASSPAGTSAYNEQFF
TGTGCCAGCAGCCCAGCCGGGACGAGTGCCTACAATGAGCAGTTCTTC
>TRBV7-8|TRBJ1-1|-|many
CASSSPVGENTEAFF
TGTGCCAGCAGCTCCCCCGTGGGAGAGAACACTGAAGCTTTCTTT
>TRBV2|TRBJ2-7|TRBD1|many
CASSDREVTYEQYF
TGTGCCAGCAGCGACAGGGAAGTAACCTACGAGCAGTACTTC
>TRBV19|TRBJ2-1|-|-
CATSYNEQFF
TGTGCCACTTCGTACAATGAGCAGTTCTTC
>TRBV11-3|TRBJ2-1|TRBD1|-
CASSLEDRGTPWNNEQFF
TGTGCCAGCAGCTTAGAGGACAGGGGTACTCCTTGGAACAATGAGCAGTTCTTC
>TRBV19|TRBJ1-6|-|-
CASTDYGTENSPLHF
TGTGCCAGTACCGACTACGGGACGGAGAATTCACCCCTCCACTTT
>TRBV15|TRBJ2-1|TRBD2|many
CATLSSGRPLSNNEQFF
TGTGCCACCCTTTCTAGCGGGAGGCCCCTCTCGAACAATGAGCAGTTCTTC
>TRBV20-1|TRBJ1-1|TRBD1|-
CSARGQGVSGEAFF
TGCAGTGCTAGAGGGCAGGGGGTCAGCGGTGAAGCTTTCTTT
>TRBV20-1|TRBJ2-7|-|-
CRARGDSYEQYF
TGCAGAGCTAGAGGCGACAGCTACGAGCAGTACTTC
>TRBV19|TRBJ1-6|-|once
CASSMVKSPLHF
TGTGCCAGTAGTATGGTCAAGTCACCCCTCCACTTT
>TRBV6-2/TRBV6-3|TRBJ2-5|TRBD1|-
CASRGLRTGGETQYF
TGTGCCAGCCGCGGGTTGCGGACAGGGGGCGAGACCCAGTACTTC
>TRBV5-5|TRBJ1-3|-|-
CASSLDVRASGNTIYF
TGTGCCAGCAGCTTGGATGTCAGGGCCTCTGGAAACACCATATATTTT
>TRBV9|TRBJ1-2|-|-
CASSAPYVQGEYGYTF
TGTGCCAGCAGCGCACCGTACGTACAGGGCGAATATGGCTACACCTTC
>TRBV20-1|TRBJ2-5|TRBD2|-
CSARSHTSGGWETQYF
TGCAGTGCCCGAAGCCATACTAGCGGGGGTTGGGAGACCCAGTACTTC
>TRBV25-1|TRBJ1-3|-|-
CASSEGDIYSRNTIDF
TGTGCCAGCAGTGAAGGGGACATCTACTCTAGAAACACCATAGATTTT
>TRBV7-9|TRBJ2-5|TRBD2|once
CASSSWTSGGLETQYF
TGTGCCAGCAGCTCGTGGACTAGCGGGGGATTAGAGACCCAGTACTTC
>TRBV12-3/TRBV12-4|TRBJ1-1|-|-
CASKELSTEAFF
TGTGCCAGCAAAGAGCTGTCAACTGAAGCTTTCTTT
>TRBV20-1|TRBJ2-1|TRBD2|-
CSASVLAGSTEQFF
TGCAGTGCTAGTGTGCTAGCGGGAAGTACTGAGCAGTTCTTC
>TRBV19|TRBJ2-3|TRBD1|-
CASSAAPGQGTDTQYF
TGTGCCAGTAGTGCGGCCCCGGGACAGGGCACAGATACGCAGTATTTT
>TRBV5-6|TRBJ2-7|-|-
CASSFSGNTGSYEQYF
TGTGCCAGCAGCTTTAGCGGAAACACCGGGTCCTACGAGCAGTACTTC
>TRBV12-3/TRBV12-4|TRBJ2-7|-|-
CASSRTTYAVYEQYF
TGTGCCAGCAGTAGGACGACCTACGCTGTCTACGAGCAGTACTTC
>TRBV4-2|TRBJ2-1|TRBD2|-
CASSQVGTNNEQFF
TGTGCCAGCAGCCAAGTGGGGACTAACAATGAGCAGTTCTTC
>TRBV28|TRBJ2-7|TRBD2|few
CASRFPGLAPYEQYF
TGTGCCAGCAGGTTCCCGGGACTAGCGCCTTACGAGCAGTACTTC
>TRBV20-1|TRBJ1-6|-|-
CSARGANNSPLHF
TGCAGTGCTAGAGGCGCCAATAATTCACCCCTCCACTTT
>TRBV2|TRBJ1-4|-|-
CASKSRAATGAEKLFF
TGTGCCAGCAAGTCCCGTGCAGCAACGGGCGCTGAAAAACTGTTTTTT